This record concerns one TCR beta chain sequence. This clonotype has just a few counts. The antigen this receptor binds is unknown. Qualities for individual bases were not recorded, and no much larger clone is one base off. TCRdb records Illumina NovaSeq 6000 as the sequencer. TCRalpha and TCRbeta cDNA libraries were constructed by 5'RACE with constant-segment primers, with sample barcodes and unique molecular identifiers being introduced. Trizol reagent was used to extract RNA from every sample. The libraries were amplified in two PCR steps, and the second step added a second sample barcode and Illumina TruSeq adapters. Sequencing of libraries was performed on an Illumina NovaSeq with 2 x 150 bp paired-end reads. Concerning the study's data processing: Reads were demultiplexed and collapsed into UMI-guided consensus sequences with migec v1.2.7. Using mixcr v2.1.11, the UMI consensuses were aligned to TRA and TRB V and J templates and assembled into clonotypes. A clonotype was counted as expanded or contracted only if both edgeR and NoisET called the change significant, with noise models trained on biological replicates. For edgeR calls, the cutoffs were a false discovery rate-adjusted p below 0.01 and a log2 fold-change threshold of 1. As an exploratory analysis of dynamics, max-normalized trajectories of the 1000 most abundant clonotypes were examined by PCA with hierarchical clustering. Separately sequenced CD4+ and CD8+ repertoires were used to assign the CD4 or CD8 phenotype of responding clones. TCRdb passed the public sequencing reads through fastp at Q25 and MiXCR, retaining productive beta sequences. A single entry per CDR3 protein holds the most common genes and DNA from its merged rows. These V and J calls are TCRdb output, not the study's own analysis. Counted in this sample were under 50,000 distinct CDR3 sequences; around 25% of them appeared once. The biggest ten clones account for 43% of the sample.

The data were taken from a study of T-cell memory formation after mild COVID-19 (TCRdb year 2021). Looking at the study overall: TCR sequence clusters from the two donors were largely donor specific. Longitudinal TCRalpha and TCRbeta repertoire sequencing tracked T-cell clones expanding and contracting after mild COVID-19 in a couple of donors. Two young, previously healthy adult volunteers, one female and one male, were included in the cohort. Paper-wide results and their limitations: Clones that contracted from day 15 to 85 showed balanced CD4/CD8 phenotypes, whereas a second wave of clones that expanded from day 15 to 37 leaned towards CD4+. Contracting CD4+ clones were found mainly in CM and EM memory subsets, while CD8+ clones were enriched in EMRA. Whether the second-wave clones peaking on day 37 were SARS-CoV-2 specific was not confirmed. The study included only a couple of mild cases, and larger cohorts that include severe cases with pre-infection samples were judged to be necessary. Some responding clones were found in pre-infection memory, which suggests that pre-existing cross-reactive memory T cells took part in the SARS-CoV-2 response.

The junction shows trimming of 3 bases on V and 3 bases on J, plus 16 bases between the germline ends. From its cysteine to its phenylalanine, the CDR3 spans 16 amino acids. Only the CDR3 region is kept as DNA, spanning 48 bases read in frame from base 1. PBMCs were isolated by Ficoll-Paque density gradient centrifugation. The specimen sequenced was PBMCs or a T cell subset sorted from them (not recorded which). Recombination linked TRBV12-3 or TRBV12-4 to TRBJ2-3, with TRBD2 as a weak D call on 7 bases. The origin of this receptor is a man younger than 35 who had mild COVID-19 (a few samples of this study predate the infection). The sample titles of this study are shuffled in the database, so cell type and time point are left out; the donor was told from shared clones. The DNA sequence reads TGTGCCAGCAGTTTTGGGGGGGGCGCGTGGACAGATACGCAGTATTTT. Its protein product is CASSFGGGAWTDTQYF.